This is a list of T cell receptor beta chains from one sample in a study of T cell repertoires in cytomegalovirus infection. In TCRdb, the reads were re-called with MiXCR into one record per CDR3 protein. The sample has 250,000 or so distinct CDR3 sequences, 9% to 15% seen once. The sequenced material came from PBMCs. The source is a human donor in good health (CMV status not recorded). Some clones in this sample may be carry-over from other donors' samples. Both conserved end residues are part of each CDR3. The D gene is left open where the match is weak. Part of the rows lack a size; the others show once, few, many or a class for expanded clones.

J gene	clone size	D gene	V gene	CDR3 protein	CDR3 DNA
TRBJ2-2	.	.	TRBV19	CASTLRRVLTGELFF	TGTGCCAGTACCCTAAGGAGGGTTCTAACCGGGGAGCTGTTTTTT
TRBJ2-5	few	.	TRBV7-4	CASIHRGINGETQYF	TGTGCCAGCATACATCGCGGGATAAACGGGGAGACCCAGTACTTC
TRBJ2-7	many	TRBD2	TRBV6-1	CASSNLAGGEYEQYF	TGTGCCAGCAGTAATCTAGCGGGAGGTGAATACGAGCAGTACTTC
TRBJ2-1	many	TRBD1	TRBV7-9	CASSRHRGQGTFYNEQFF	TGTGCCAGCAGCCGTCACAGGGGACAGGGGACGTTCTACAATGAGCAGTTCTTC
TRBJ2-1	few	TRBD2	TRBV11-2	CASSLSGRASNEQFF	TGTGCCAGCAGCTTATCGGGGAGGGCATCCAATGAGCAGTTCTTC
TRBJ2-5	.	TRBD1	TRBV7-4	CASSVGQGGTQYF	TGTGCCAGCAGCGTGGGACAGGGGGGGACGCAGTACTTC
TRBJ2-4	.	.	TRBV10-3	CAISAVGGAKNIQYF	TGTGCCATCAGTGCCGTAGGAGGTGCCAAAAACATTCAGTACTTC
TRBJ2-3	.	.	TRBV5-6	CASLRGTTDTQYF	TGTGCCAGCCTACGGGGGACCACAGATACGCAGTATTTT
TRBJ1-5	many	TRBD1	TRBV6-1	CASSSRDRGRNQPQHF	TGTGCCAGCAGTTCCCGGGACAGGGGCCGCAATCAGCCCCAGCATTTT
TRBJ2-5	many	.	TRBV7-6	CASSQYPGTETQYF	TGTGCCAGCAGTCAGTATCCCGGGACAGAGACCCAGTACTTC
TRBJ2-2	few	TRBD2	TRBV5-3	CASSLSGSGTGELFF	TGTGCCAGCAGCCTTAGCGGGAGTGGAACCGGGGAGCTGTTTTTT